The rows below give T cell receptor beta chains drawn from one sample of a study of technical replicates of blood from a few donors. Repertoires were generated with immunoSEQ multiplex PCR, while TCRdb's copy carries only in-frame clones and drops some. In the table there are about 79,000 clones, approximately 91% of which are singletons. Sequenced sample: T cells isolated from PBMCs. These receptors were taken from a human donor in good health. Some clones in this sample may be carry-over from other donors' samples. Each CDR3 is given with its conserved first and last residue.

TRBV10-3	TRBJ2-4	CAISDPGIVENIQYF
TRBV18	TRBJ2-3	CASSRGNLAGSTDTQYF
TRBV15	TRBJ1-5	CATSTAPGQGALQPQHF
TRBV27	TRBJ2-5	CASSFLTERETQYF
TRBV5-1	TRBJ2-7	CASSLAKYGDYYEQYF
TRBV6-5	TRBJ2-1	CASSYSTGEYKNEQFF
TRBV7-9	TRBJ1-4	CVSSHGGGNRDEKLFF
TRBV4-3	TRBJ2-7	CASSQDGEGINSYEQYF
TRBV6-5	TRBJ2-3	CASSPSGSRDTQYF
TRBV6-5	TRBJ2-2	CASSWVQALNTGELFF
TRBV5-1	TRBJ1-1	CASSLGQMNTEAFF
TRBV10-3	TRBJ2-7	CAIAEPSSYEQYF
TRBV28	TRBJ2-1	CASSFLVTSGGTNEQFF
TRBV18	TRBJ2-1	CASSPAGQGGPNEQFF
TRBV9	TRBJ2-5	CASSAGGKETQYF
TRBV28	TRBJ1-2	CASSLLPVLYGYTF
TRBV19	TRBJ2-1	CASSTVEQGANTDEQFF
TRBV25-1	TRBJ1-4	CASSESTVINEKLFF
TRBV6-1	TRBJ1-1	CASSQGQGKVMNTEAFF
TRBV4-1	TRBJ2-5	CASSQDQGLFLATQYF
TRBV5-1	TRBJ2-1	CASSLGSYYDEQFF
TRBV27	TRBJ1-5	CASSPGVLGSNQPQHF
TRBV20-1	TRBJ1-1	CSARDIEAFF
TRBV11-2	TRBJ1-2	CASSSQGYGYTF
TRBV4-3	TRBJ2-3	CASSQYGQGATDTQYF
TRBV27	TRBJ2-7	CASSHIGTGVYEQYF
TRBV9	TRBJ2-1	CASSVGSGGLVSYNEQFF